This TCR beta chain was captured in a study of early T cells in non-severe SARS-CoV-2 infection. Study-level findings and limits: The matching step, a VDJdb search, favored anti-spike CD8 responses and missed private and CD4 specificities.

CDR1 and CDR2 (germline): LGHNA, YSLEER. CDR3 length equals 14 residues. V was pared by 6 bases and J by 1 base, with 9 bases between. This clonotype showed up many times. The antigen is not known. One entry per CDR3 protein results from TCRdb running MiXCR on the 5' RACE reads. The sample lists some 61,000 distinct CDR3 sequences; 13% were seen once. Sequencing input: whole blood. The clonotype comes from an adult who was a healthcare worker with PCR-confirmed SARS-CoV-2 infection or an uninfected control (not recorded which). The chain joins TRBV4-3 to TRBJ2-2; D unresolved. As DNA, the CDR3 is TGCGCCAGCAGTCTATGGGTGAACACCGGGGAGCTGTTTTTT. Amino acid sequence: CASSLWVNTGELFF.